Listed here is a single T cell receptor (beta chain). Its cognate antigen is unknown. The sample is drawn from a study of cytomegalovirus exposure and HLA in healthy donors. Study-level points and caveats: Three of the chains that were CMV-associated were confirmed in vitro to be specific for CMV antigens. Productive rates of about 87% or about 30% were seen for most TCR beta V segments in an earlier analysis.

PCR used 60 Vbeta primers and 13 Jbeta primers. Generated by immunoSEQ multiplex PCR, the TCRdb table keeps only in-frame clones and is missing some. This sample's table has about 190,000 clones. This clonotype originated in a woman in her twenties or thirties in good health and CMV-seropositive. The sample comprised PBMCs.

The CDR3 nucleotides are TGCAGCGTTGAAGAAGCGAGCGGTCCCACCTACGAGCAGTACTTC. This encodes CSVEEASGPTYEQYF. J is TRBJ2-5 and V is TRBV29-1, with D possibly matching TRBD2 (5 bases). The J call may be faulty, since TRBJ2-7 better matches the DNA end. The CDR3 is 15 amino acids. Germline V CDR1 and CDR2: SQVTM, ANQGSEA.